Shown below are 21 T cell receptor beta chains from a single sample sequenced in a study of blood T cells in healthy people across ages. Combining a sample-barcoded 5' primer with a J-beta primer mix, a second PCR ran for about 7 to 12 cycles. Using its own MiXCR run on the 5' RACE reads, TCRdb lists one record per CDR3 protein. Of some 1,500,000 distinct CDR3 sequences listed, about 42% were seen once; the top ten hold 4%. Sequences were obtained from blood. The receptors come from a woman between 18 and 30 years old in good health.

This clonotype was counted between two and nine times. The rearrangement links TRBV7-8 to TRBJ1-2; D is possibly TRBD1 (5 bases). The germline gives CDR1 SGHVS, CDR2 FQNEAQ. The CDR3 extends over 14 amino acids. Trimming cost V 1 base and J 6 bases, with 12 bases left between them. The CDR3 loop is CASSLGDSLDGYTF. The CDR3 nucleotides read TGTGCCAGCAGCTTAGGCGACAGTTTGGATGGCTACACCTTC. Using reference TRBV7-8 and TRBJ1-2 for the parts outside the CDR3, the full variable domain is GAGVSQSPRYKVAKRGQDVALRCDPISGHVSLFWYQQALGQGPEFLTYFQNEAQLDKSGLPSDRFFAERPEGSVSTLKIQRTQQEDSAVYLCASSLGDSLDGYTFGSGTRLTVV.

The V and J genes are TRBV7-2 and TRBJ1-4, with 7 positions matching TRBD1. Trimming took 5 bases from V and 3 from J; bases not matched to a gene: 6. CDR1 SGHTA and CDR2 FQGNSA come from the germline V gene. CDR3 length equals 15 residues. In DNA, the CDR3 is TGTGCCAGCAGCCTCGCGGGACAGTCTAATGAAAAACTGTTTTTT. Protein product: CASSLAGQSNEKLFF.

The chain links TRBV5-1 to TRBJ2-7; no clear D gene. Germline V gene sequence: CDR1 SGHRS, CDR2 YFSETQ. Trimming took 1 base from V and 6 from J, leaving 17 bases between them. The CDR3 extends over 15 amino acids. The CDR3 spells CASSLRQIPSREQYF. Here the CDR3 DNA reads TGCGCCAGCAGCTTGCGCCAGATTCCATCCCGCGAGCAGTACTTC.

With respect to this clonotype: The junction shows a germline mismatch at one end, possibly a read error. The rearrangement joins TRBV7-2 to TRBJ2-1; D is perhaps TRBD1 or TRBD2 (5 bases each). The CDR3 is made up of 14 amino acids. The germline gives CDR1 SGHTA, CDR2 FQGNSA. The CDR3 region is CAGSLDRGYDEQFF. CDR3 DNA: TGTGCCGGCAGCCTAGACAGAGGGTATGATGAGCAGTTCTTC.

This clonotype has only one observation. The chain recombines TRBV20-1 with TRBJ2-1; 9 bases align to TRBD1. The CDR3 sequence is 16 residues long. Germline lookup yields CDR1 DFQATT and CDR2 SNEGSKA (reference sequence). The J segment lost 5 bases and the V segment lost 3 bases, leaving 11 bases of the junction unmatched. In DNA, the CDR3 is TGCAGTGCTAGCCGAGGCATCGGACAGGGGAACAATGAGCAGTTCTTC. This encodes CSASRGIGQGNNEQFF.

The CDR3 DNA is TGCAGCGCTGAGGGGGGCGAGAACATTCAGTACTTC. Protein sequence: CSAEGGENIQYF. The chain is built from TRBV29-1 and TRBJ2-4; perhaps D is TRBD1 or TRBD2 (6 bases each). The germline CDR1 and CDR2 sequences are SQVTM and ANQGSEA. Trimming took 7 bases from V and 7 from J, leaving 14 bases between them. CDR3 length: 12 amino acids.

This chain uses TRBV9 with TRBJ2-7; D is unclear. Judging by the DNA end, TRBJ2-5 fits better; the J call may be wrong. The CDR3 spans 15 residues. The germline V gene encodes CDR1 SGDLS and CDR2 YYNGEE. The CDR3 loop is CASTRRRFSQETQYF. For the CDR3, the DNA is TGTGCCAGCACCCGACGAAGGTTTAGTCAAGAGACCCAGTACTTC.

This chain joins TRBV6-2 or TRBV6-3 and TRBJ2-7, with unresolved D. This CDR3 has 16 residues. Germline V lookup: CDR1 MNHEY, CDR2 SVGEGT. V shed 4 bases and J shed 7 bases, with 23 bases lying between them. The CDR3 reads CASSFYSYPFGDEQYF. The CDR3 DNA reads TGTGCCAGCAGTTTCTACTCCTACCCCTTTGGAGATGAGCAGTACTTC.

V usage is TRBV15 and J usage is TRBJ1-2, with 7 bases matching TRBD1. The CDR3 has 15 amino acids. The germline V gene encodes CDR1 LNHNV and CDR2 YYDKDF (reference sequence). V shed 2 bases and J 2 bases; nucleotides not matched to a gene: 5. Here the CDR3 reads CATSRRQGLNYGYTF. DNA of the CDR3: TGTGCCACCAGCAGACGACAGGGACTAAACTATGGCTACACCTTC.

This clonotype occurred a few times. This sequence joins TRBV30 and TRBJ2-7, with 9 bases aligning to TRBD2. The CDR3 loop spans 14 amino acids. Germline V gene lookup returns CDR1 GTSNPN and CDR2 SVGIG (reference sequence). V lost 0 bases, J lost 4 bases, and 4 bases stayed unmatched. The CDR3 DNA sequence: TGTGCCTGGAGTGTTGGTAGCGGGAGTTACGAGCAGTACTTC. As protein: CAWSVGSGSYEQYF.

About this clonotype: One junction end disagrees with the germline gene, perhaps due to a read error. The V call is TRBV7-8, the J call TRBJ2-1; D remains ambiguous. This CDR3 has 13 amino acids. The germline gives CDR1 SGHVS, CDR2 FQNEAQ. CDR3 region: CASRLVVANEQFF. The CDR3 DNA is TGTGCCAGCAGATTAGTAGTGGCCAATGAGCAGTTCTTC. The full variable domain, rest sourced from reference TRBV7-8 and TRBJ2-1, is GAGVSQSPRYKVAKRGQDVALRCDPISGHVSLFWYQQALGQGPEFLTYFQNEAQLDKSGLPSDRFFAERPEGSVSTLKIQRTQQEDSAVYLCASRLVVANEQFFGPGTRLTVL.

There are many counts of this clonotype. This sequence joins TRBV5-1 and TRBJ2-7, with no clear D. CDR3 length equals 13 residues. CDR1 SGHRS and CDR2 YFSETQ come from the germline V gene. V gave up 0 bases and J gave up 2 bases, with 6 bases separating them. DNA of the CDR3: TGCGCCAGCAGCTTGGTAGCAGCCTACGAGCAGTACTTC. It specifies CASSLVAAYEQYF.

This clonotype was counted a few times. This chain joins TRBV6-6 and TRBJ2-1; D remains ambiguous. There are 12 residues in the CDR3. V lost 1 base to trimming and J lost 9 bases, with 7 bases between them. Germline values: CDR1 MNHNY, CDR2 SVGAGI (reference sequence). CDR3 amino acids: CASSYFVSEQFF. CDR3 DNA: TGTGCCAGCAGTTACTTCGTCTCTGAGCAGTTCTTC.

The chain uses TRBV30 and TRBJ2-3; D uncertain. The V end was cut by 0 bases, the J end by 2 bases, with 9 bases between. Germline V lookup: CDR1 GTSNPN, CDR2 SVGIG (reference sequence). CDR3 length: 14 amino acids. The CDR3 region has the DNA TGTGCCTGGAGTGTTATCCACCACACAGATACGCAGTATTTT. Its protein is CAWSVIHHTDTQYF.

The chain links TRBV7-9 to TRBJ1-2, with a weak D call TRBD1 (5 bases). Trimming removed 5 bases at V and 10 bases at J, with 20 bases between. The CDR3 is made up of 14 amino acids. CDR1 SEHNR and CDR2 FQNEAQ come from the germline V gene (reference sequence). The CDR3 region has the DNA TGTGCCAGCAGCCCAGCCAAGGGGTTTCCCTACTACACCTTC. Amino acids: CASSPAKGFPYYTF.

The chain couples TRBV27 to TRBJ2-3; maybe TRBD2 (5 bases). V was clipped by 5 bases and J by 8 bases, with 11 bases between them. The CDR3 consists of 12 residues. Germline V gene sequence: CDR1 MNHEY, CDR2 SMNVEV (reference sequence). The chain's CDR3 is CASSADFGTQYF. The DNA of the CDR3 is TGTGCCAGCAGTGCGGACTTTGGTACGCAGTATTTT.

This clonotype appeared a few times. V gene TRBV21-1 combines with J gene TRBJ2-3; the table gives TRBD1 as D, unverified against the DNA. TRBV21-1 is tagged as a pseudogene. This CDR3 region has 15 residues. CDR3 protein: CASSKEGDNTDTQYF. For the CDR3, the DNA is TGTGCCAGCAGCAAAGAGGGGGACAACACAGATACGCAGTATTTT.

This rearrangement joins TRBV2 to TRBJ1-2, with 8 bases matching TRBD1. After removal of 5 bases from V and 11 bases from J, the junction contained 16 bases not matched to a gene. Looked up from germline, CDR1 is SNHLY and CDR2 is FYNNEI. The CDR3 runs to 15 residues. CDR3 nucleotides: TGTGCCAGCAGTAAACATACCCGGGACAGGCGCTTTTACACCTTC. This gives the protein CASSKHTRDRRFYTF.

This clonotype was seen more than once but under ten times. V usage is TRBV28 and J usage is TRBJ1-1; D may be TRBD1 (5 bases). This CDR3 is built from 15 residues. Per germline, CDR1 MDHEN and CDR2 SYDVKM. The V end was cut by 2 bases, the J end by 6 bases, with 16 bases between. The CDR3 spells CASSLGVSGTPEAFF. Written as DNA, the CDR3 is TGTGCCAGCAGTTTAGGGGTCTCGGGGACCCCTGAAGCTTTCTTT.

This clonotype was recorded a few times. V is TRBV10-3 and J is TRBJ2-7, with D tentatively TRBD2 (5 bases). Trimming took off 3 bases at V and 1 base at J, with 13 bases between the two ends. The length of the CDR3 is 15 residues. Germline V gene sequence: CDR1 ENHRY, CDR2 SYGVKD. The CDR3, as DNA: TGTGCCATCAGTGACCCGGGGATGGATTCCTACGAGCAGTACTTC. It is translated as CAISDPGMDSYEQYF.

The gene calls are TRBV6-5 and TRBJ2-5; either TRBD1 or TRBD2 may fit D (5 bases each). The V end lost 4 bases, the J end lost 11 bases, and 26 bases lay between the germline ends. The CDR3 consists of 16 residues. Germline CDR1 MNHEY, CDR2 SVGAGI. Here the CDR3 DNA reads TGTGCCAGCAGTTTTAGCCCCGGGACCCCAGGTAATGAGCAGTACTTC. It yields the protein CASSFSPGTPGNEQYF.